These 18 T cell receptor beta chains originate from one sample sequenced in a study of CD8+ T cells in alopecia areata. Treatment reported: oral pan-JAK inhibitor, 5-10 mg twice daily. Extracted RNA was reverse transcribed, and the resulting cDNA served as sequencing template. This table comes from immunoSEQ multiplex PCR, and its TCRdb copy is limited to in-frame clones, with some not included. Of 180,000 or so clones listed, about three fifths were seen once; the top ten hold approximately 5.1%. The starting material was CD4+ T cells sorted from blood, obtained at week 24, from a patient treated with tofacitinib. These TCRs come from a human donor with alopecia areata.

This clone came up a few times. This rearrangement joins TRBV2 to TRBJ2-5; a possible D gene is TRBD1 (5 bases). The V end was cut by 8 bases, the J end by 4 bases, with 11 bases between. Germline V gene data show CDR1 as SNHLY and CDR2 as FYNNEI. CDR3 length equals 12 residues. This CDR3 reads CASEQGRETQYF. In DNA, the CDR3 is TGTGCCAGCGAGCAGGGTCGAGAGACCCAGTACTTC.

The gene calls are TRBV25-1 and TRBJ1-5; D perhaps matches TRBD1 (5 bases). Trimming cost V 6 bases and J 4 bases, with 19 bases left between them. The CDR3 totals 16 residues. Germline loops: CDR1 MGHDK, CDR2 SYGVNS. This chain's CDR3 is CASRTGLLRENQPQHF. As DNA, the CDR3 is TGTGCCAGCAGAACGGGTCTCCTCAGGGAGAATCAGCCCCAGCATTTT.

This clone appeared a few times. This chain uses TRBV25-1 with TRBJ2-2; weak D call: TRBD1 (7 bases). Germline CDR1 MGHDK, CDR2 SYGVNS. V lost 5 bases, J lost 5 bases, and 15 bases lay in between. The CDR3 is made up of 15 amino acids. CDR3 sequence: CASSLRTGGTGELFF. DNA of the CDR3: TGTGCCAGCAGTCTCCGGACAGGAGGGACCGGGGAGCTGTTTTTT.

This clone was recorded a few times. The chain links TRBV4-1 to TRBJ2-1; D is ambiguous. The V gene lost 7 bases and the J gene lost 8 bases, with 18 bases spanning the gap. Germline V CDR1 and CDR2: MGHRA, YSYEKL. The CDR3 extends over 14 amino acids. This chain's CDR3 is CASNRSPYEDEQFF. The CDR3 DNA is TGCGCCAGCAATAGGAGCCCCTATGAGGATGAGCAGTTCTTC.

This chain connects TRBV5-1 to TRBJ2-5; no clear D gene. Germline CDR1 is SGHRS and CDR2 is YFSETQ. The CDR3 has 14 amino acids. Deletions cut 3 bases from V and 5 bases from J, with 14 bases between. The CDR3 DNA sequence: TGCGCCAGCAGCTCCCTCGACACAGTTGAGACCCAGTACTTC. This encodes CASSSLDTVETQYF. Full variable domain (remainder filled in from reference TRBV5-1 and TRBJ2-5): KAGVTQTPRYLIKTRGQQVTLSCSPISGHRSVSWYQQTPGQGLQFLFEYFSETQRNKGNFPGRFSGRQFSNSRSEMNVSTLELGDSALYLCASSSLDTVETQYFGPGTRLLVL.

V and J are TRBV7-2 and TRBJ2-5, with 9 bases fitting TRBD2. Germline V gives CDR1 SGHTA, CDR2 FQGNSA. CDR3 size: 16 residues. J gave up 1 base and V 4 bases, and 7 bases lay outside the gene matches. The CDR3 DNA follows: TGTGCCAGCAGCTCAAGCGCGGGACTAGCCCAAGAGACCCAGTACTTC. As protein: CASSSSAGLAQETQYF.

V and J are TRBV9 and TRBJ2-7; TRBD2 aligns across 7 bases. Per the germline V gene, CDR1 is SGDLS and CDR2 is YYNGEE. The CDR3 has 16 residues. After removal of 0 bases from V and 4 bases from J, the junction contained 10 bases not matched to a gene. The CDR3 spells CASSVAPSGGKYEQYF. The CDR3 bases are TGTGCCAGCAGCGTAGCCCCTAGCGGAGGGAAGTACGAGCAGTACTTC.

This clone was seen repeatedly, ten times or more. The CDR3 here is CASSRQGAVTQYF. In DNA, the CDR3 is TGTGCCAGCAGCAGACAGGGGGCGGTTACGCAGTATTTT. This chain links TRBV14 with TRBJ2-3; 10 nucleotides line up with TRBD1. The trim removed 5 bases at V and 8 bases at J, leaving 4 bases unmatched. CDR1 and CDR2 from the germline V gene are SGHDN and FVKESK. The CDR3 is made up of 13 amino acids. Looking up the rest from reference TRBV14 and TRBJ2-3 gives the full variable domain: EAGVTQFPSHSVIEKGQTVTLRCDPISGHDNLYWYRRVMGKEIKFLLHFVKESKQDESGMPNNRFLAERTGGTYSTLKVQPAELEDSGVYFCASSRQGAVTQYFGPGTRLTVL.

The CDR3 here is CASSQVQGEQYF. CDR3 nucleotide sequence: TGCGCCAGCAGCCAAGTACAGGGGGAGCAGTACTTC. The rearrangement uses TRBV4-1 and TRBJ2-7; 7 nucleotides line up with TRBD1. Losses at the gene ends were 1 base for V and 7 bases for J; bases not matched to a gene: 1. CDR1 MGHRA and CDR2 YSYEKL come from the germline V gene. The CDR3 loop spans 12 amino acids.

This clone was observed a few times. This chain links TRBV28 with TRBJ1-1; D might be TRBD1 (6 bases). Trimming stripped 5 bases from V and 4 bases from J, with 11 bases between. Germline V lookup: CDR1 MDHEN, CDR2 SYDVKM. CDR3 length: 13 amino acids. CDR3 bases: TGTGCCAGCAGTCCCCGGACAGCCACTGAAGCTTTCTTT. Translating it yields CASSPRTATEAFF.

As regards this clone: This sample also contains other DNA sequences that code for the same CDR3. The CDR3 sequence is CSVSGQGNTEAFF. The CDR3 nucleotides are TGCAGCGTCTCAGGGCAGGGTAACACTGAAGCTTTCTTT. The chain is built from TRBV29-1 and TRBJ1-1; perhaps TRBD1 as D (5 bases). Germline loops: CDR1 SQVTM, CDR2 ANQGSEA. The V end was cut by 6 bases, the J end by 2 bases, with 13 bases between. The CDR3 runs to 13 residues.

Turning to this clone: A junction boundary mismatches the germline segment, possibly from a read error. The chain is built from TRBV30 and TRBJ1-5, with a possible D match to TRBD1 (6 bases). Looked up from germline, CDR1 is GTSNPN and CDR2 is SVGIG (reference sequence). There are 13 residues in the CDR3. CDR3 sequence reads: CAWTEHSNQPQHF. The CDR3 DNA follows: TGTGCGTGGACAGAGCATAGCAATCAGCCCCAGCATTTT.

This clone was counted only a few times. The chain recombines TRBV27 with TRBJ2-1; TRBD2 agrees at 11 bases. The CDR3 is 15 amino acids. The germline CDR1 and CDR2 sequences are MNHEY and SMNVEV (reference sequence). Trimming at V came to 2 bases and at J to 7 bases, leaving 4 bases not matched to a gene. The CDR3 bases are TGTGCCAGCAGTTTAAGGTCTAGCGGGGGGAATGAGCAGTTCTTC. Translating it yields CASSLRSSGGNEQFF.

The chain uses TRBV10-3 and TRBJ2-5; D is perhaps TRBD1 or TRBD2 (5 bases each). Looked up from germline, CDR1 is ENHRY and CDR2 is SYGVKD. The CDR3 is 12 amino acids. V was pared by 6 bases and J by 5 bases, with 10 bases between. CDR3 sequence (DNA): TGTGCCATCAGCTACGGGGACGAGACCCAGTACTTC. Protein sequence: CAISYGDETQYF.

The chain links TRBV29-1 to TRBJ1-2; 8 bases fit TRBD1. The V and J ends lost 3 bases and 7 bases, in that order; junction bases with no gene match: 13. The CDR3 is 15 residues long. From germline, CDR1 is SQVTM and CDR2 ANQGSEA. CDR3 bases: TGCAGCGTTGATGGTACCGGGACAGGCTTGTTTGGCTACACCTTC. Protein: CSVDGTGTGLFGYTF.

Worth noting for this clone: In the same sample, other DNA sequences code for this CDR3. This chain joins TRBV29-1 and TRBJ2-5, with D unclear. Germline V gene data show CDR1 as SQVTM and CDR2 as ANQGSEA. CDR3 size: 12 residues. Deletions cut 1 base from V and 2 bases from J, with 5 bases between. In nucleotides, the CDR3 is TGCAGCGTTGAAGTACAGCAAGAGACCCAGTACTTC. Protein product: CSVEVQQETQYF.

The rearrangement links TRBV5-6 to TRBJ2-2; 9 bases are shared with TRBD2. This CDR3 has 15 amino acids. V lost 5 bases and J lost 7; bases outside the gene matches: 9. Germline values: CDR1 SGHDT, CDR2 YYEEEE. CDR3 nucleotide sequence: TGTGCCAGCAGTGAAGGACTAGCGTTTGGCGGGGAGCTGTTTTTT. Translated, it gives CASSEGLAFGGELFF.

This chain uses TRBV4-3 with TRBJ1-1; no clear D gene. With 3 bases removed from V and 0 bases from J, the gap between germline ends came to 14 bases. The germline CDR1 and CDR2 sequences are LGHNA and YSLEER. This CDR3 contains 16 residues. The CDR3 loop is CASSHRGRRLNTEAFF. For the CDR3, the DNA is TGCGCCAGCAGCCACAGAGGACGGCGACTGAACACTGAAGCTTTCTTT.